The clone carrying this TCR beta chain came up a few times. The junction had 18 bases not matched to a gene; V was cut back by 5 bases and J by 7 bases. Germline V gene data show CDR1 as SGHAT and CDR2 as FQNNGV. This CDR3 has 18 residues. Library preparation (for TCRbeta) was performed with unique molecular identifiers. TCRdb used MiXCR to reprocess the PCR reads, holding one entry per CDR3 protein. The data contain some 500,000 distinct CDR3 sequences, about 30% of them singletons. This record comes from a study of T-cell reconstitution after alpha-beta-depleted transplantation in children. This sequence joins TRBV11-2 and TRBJ2-5, with 11 nucleotides matching TRBD2. The sequences come from PBMCs from the stem cell graft donor, collected from the stem cell graft. This receptor was identified in a human donor who donated a stem cell graft to a child with aplastic anemia. CDR3 sequence reads: CASSPPGLAGGAKGTQYF. Here the CDR3 DNA reads TGTGCCAGCAGCCCCCCTGGACTAGCGGGCGGAGCGAAGGGGACCCAGTACTTC.